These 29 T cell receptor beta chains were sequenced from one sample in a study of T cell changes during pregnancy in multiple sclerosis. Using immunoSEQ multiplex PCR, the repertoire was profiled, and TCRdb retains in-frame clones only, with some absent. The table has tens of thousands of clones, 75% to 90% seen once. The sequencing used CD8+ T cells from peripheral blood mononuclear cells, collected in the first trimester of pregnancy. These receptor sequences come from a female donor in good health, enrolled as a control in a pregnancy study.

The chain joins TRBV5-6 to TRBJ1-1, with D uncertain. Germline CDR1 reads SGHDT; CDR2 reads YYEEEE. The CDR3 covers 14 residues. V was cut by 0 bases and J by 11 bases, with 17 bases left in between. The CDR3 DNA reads TGTGCCAGCAGCTTGGCAATTTCTAGCTTTGGGGCTTTCTTT. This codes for CASSLAISSFGAFF.

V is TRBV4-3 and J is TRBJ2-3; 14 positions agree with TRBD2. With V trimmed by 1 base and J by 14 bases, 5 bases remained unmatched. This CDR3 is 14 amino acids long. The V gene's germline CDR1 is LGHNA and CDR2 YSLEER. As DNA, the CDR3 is TGCGCCAGCAGCCAAGGGACTAGCGGGGGGCCTCCGTATTTT. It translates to CASSQGTSGGPPYF.

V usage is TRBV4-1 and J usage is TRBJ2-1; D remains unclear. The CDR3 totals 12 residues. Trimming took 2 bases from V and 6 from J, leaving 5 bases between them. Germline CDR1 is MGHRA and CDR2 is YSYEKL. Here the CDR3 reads CASSQSINEQFF. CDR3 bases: TGCGCCAGCAGCCAAAGCATCAATGAGCAGTTCTTC.

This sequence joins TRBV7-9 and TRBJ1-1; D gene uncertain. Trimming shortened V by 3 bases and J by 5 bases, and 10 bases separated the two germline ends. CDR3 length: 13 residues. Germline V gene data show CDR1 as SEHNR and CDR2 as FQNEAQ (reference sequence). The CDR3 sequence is CASSFNGETEAFF. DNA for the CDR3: TGTGCCAGCAGCTTCAACGGGGAGACTGAAGCTTTCTTT.

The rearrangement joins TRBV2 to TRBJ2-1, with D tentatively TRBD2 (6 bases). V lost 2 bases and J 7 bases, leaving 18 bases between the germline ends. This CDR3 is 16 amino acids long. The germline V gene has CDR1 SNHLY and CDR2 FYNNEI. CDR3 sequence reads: CASSERGGLGGNEQFF. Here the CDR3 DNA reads TGTGCCAGCAGTGAACGGGGCGGACTCGGGGGAAATGAGCAGTTCTTC.

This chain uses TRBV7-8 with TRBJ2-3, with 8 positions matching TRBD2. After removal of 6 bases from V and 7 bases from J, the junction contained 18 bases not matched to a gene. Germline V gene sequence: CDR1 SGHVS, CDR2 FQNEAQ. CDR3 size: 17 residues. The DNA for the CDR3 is TGTGCCAGCAGAGGCGGGGGGAACGGAGTAAAAGGAAATACGCAGTATTTT. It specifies CASRGGGNGVKGNTQYF. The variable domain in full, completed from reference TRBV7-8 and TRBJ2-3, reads GAGVSQSPRYKVAKRGQDVALRCDPISGHVSLFWYQQALGQGPEFLTYFQNEAQLDKSGLPSDRFFAERPEGSVSTLKIQRTQQEDSAVYLCASRGGGNGVKGNTQYFGPGTRLTVL.

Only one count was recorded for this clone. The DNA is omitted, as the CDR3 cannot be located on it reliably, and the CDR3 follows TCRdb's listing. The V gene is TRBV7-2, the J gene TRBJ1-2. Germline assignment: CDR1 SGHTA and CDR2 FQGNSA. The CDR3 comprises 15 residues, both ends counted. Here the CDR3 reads CASILGGWIRGGYTF.

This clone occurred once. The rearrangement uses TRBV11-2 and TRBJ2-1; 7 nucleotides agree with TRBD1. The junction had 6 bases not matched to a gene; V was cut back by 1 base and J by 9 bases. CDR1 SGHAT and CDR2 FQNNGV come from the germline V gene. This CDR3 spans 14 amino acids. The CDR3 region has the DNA TGTGCCAGCAGCTTAGCCGGGACAGCCTCTGAGCAGTTCTTC. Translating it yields CASSLAGTASEQFF.

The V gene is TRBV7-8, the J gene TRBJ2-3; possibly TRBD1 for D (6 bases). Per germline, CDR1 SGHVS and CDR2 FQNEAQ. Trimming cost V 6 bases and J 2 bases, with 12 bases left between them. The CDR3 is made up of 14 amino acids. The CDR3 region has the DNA TGTGCCAGCAGACACAGGGCCTACACAGATACGCAGTATTTT. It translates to CASRHRAYTDTQYF.

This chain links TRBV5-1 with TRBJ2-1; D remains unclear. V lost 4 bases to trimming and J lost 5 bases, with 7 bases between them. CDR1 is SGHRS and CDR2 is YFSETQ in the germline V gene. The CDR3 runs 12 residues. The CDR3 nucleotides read TGCGCCAGCAGCGTGTCCGACAATGAGCAGTTCTTC. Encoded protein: CASSVSDNEQFF.

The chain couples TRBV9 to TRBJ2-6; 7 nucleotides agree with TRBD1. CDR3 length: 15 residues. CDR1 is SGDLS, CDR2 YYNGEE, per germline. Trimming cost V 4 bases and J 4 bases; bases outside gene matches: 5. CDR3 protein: CASSKGAGGANVLTF. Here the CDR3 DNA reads TGTGCCAGCAGCAAGGGGGCAGGAGGGGCCAACGTCCTGACTTTC.

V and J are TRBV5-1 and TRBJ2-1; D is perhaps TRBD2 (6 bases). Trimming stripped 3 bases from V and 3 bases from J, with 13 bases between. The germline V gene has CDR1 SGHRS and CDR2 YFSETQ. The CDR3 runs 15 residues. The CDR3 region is CASSYGTPLYNEQFF. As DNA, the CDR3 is TGCGCCAGCAGCTATGGGACTCCCCTCTACAATGAGCAGTTCTTC.

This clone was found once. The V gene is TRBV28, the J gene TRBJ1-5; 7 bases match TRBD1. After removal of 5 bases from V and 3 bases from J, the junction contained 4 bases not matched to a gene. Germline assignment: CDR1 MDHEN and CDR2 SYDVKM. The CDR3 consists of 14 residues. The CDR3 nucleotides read TGTGCCAGCAGTCACGACAGGGCCAATCAGCCCCAGCATTTT. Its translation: CASSHDRANQPQHF.

As DNA, the CDR3 is TGTGCCTGGCAGGGTTTCTACGAGCAGTACTTC. Protein sequence: CAWQGFYEQYF. This sequence joins TRBV30 and TRBJ2-7; weak D call: TRBD1 (5 bases). Germline V gives CDR1 GTSNPN, CDR2 SVGIG (reference sequence). This CDR3 has 11 amino acids. Trimming cost V 5 bases and J 3 bases, with 8 bases left between them.

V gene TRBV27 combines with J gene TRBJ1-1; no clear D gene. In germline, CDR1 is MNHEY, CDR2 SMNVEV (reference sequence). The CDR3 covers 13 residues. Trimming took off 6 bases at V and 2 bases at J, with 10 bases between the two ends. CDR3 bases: TGTGCCAGCAGCTTCTCTCTAAACACTGAAGCTTTCTTT. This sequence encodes CASSFSLNTEAFF.

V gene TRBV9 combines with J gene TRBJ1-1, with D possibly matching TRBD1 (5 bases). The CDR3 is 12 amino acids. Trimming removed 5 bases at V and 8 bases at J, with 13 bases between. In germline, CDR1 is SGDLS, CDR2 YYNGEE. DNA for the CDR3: TGTGCCAGCAGGGGGGGAGATTCCGAAGCTTTCTTT. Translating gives CASRGGDSEAFF.

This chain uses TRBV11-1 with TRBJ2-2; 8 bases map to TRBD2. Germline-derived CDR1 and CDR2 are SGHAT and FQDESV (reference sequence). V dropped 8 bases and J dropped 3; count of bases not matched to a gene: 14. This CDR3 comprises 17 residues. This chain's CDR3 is CASCLAAGGDYTGELFF. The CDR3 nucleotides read TGTGCCAGCTGTTTGGCGGCGGGGGGCGATTACACCGGGGAGCTGTTTTTT.

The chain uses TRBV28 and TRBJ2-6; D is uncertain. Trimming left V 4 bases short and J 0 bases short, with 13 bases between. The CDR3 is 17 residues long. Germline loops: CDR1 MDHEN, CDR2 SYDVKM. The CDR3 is CASSSHQKISGANVLTF. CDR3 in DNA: TGTGCCAGCAGTTCCCATCAGAAAATCTCTGGGGCCAACGTCCTGACTTTC.

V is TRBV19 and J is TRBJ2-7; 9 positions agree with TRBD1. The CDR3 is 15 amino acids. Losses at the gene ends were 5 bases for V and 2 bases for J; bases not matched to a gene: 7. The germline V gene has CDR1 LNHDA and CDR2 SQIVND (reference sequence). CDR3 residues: CASSLGTGLTYEQYF. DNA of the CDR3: TGTGCCAGTAGTCTAGGGACAGGGCTGACCTACGAGCAGTACTTC.

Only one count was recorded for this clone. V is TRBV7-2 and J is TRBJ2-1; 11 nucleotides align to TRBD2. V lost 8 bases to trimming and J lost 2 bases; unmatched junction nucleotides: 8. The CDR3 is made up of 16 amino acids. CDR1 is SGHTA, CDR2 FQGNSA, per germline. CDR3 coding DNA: TGTGCCAGCGGCACTAGCGGGGGCCTCGCCTACAATGAGCAGTTCTTC. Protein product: CASGTSGGLAYNEQFF.

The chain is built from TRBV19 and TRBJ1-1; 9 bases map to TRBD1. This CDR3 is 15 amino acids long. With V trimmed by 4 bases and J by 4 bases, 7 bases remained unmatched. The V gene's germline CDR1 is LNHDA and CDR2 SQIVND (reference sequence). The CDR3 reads CASSTPTGGITEAFF. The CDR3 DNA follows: TGTGCCAGTAGTACCCCGACAGGGGGGATCACTGAAGCTTTCTTT.

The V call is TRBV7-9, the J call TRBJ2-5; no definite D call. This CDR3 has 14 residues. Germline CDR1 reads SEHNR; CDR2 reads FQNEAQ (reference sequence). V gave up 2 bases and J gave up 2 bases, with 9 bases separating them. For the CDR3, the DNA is TGTGCCAGCAGCTTAATGCTACCTCAAGAGACCCAGTACTTC. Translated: CASSLMLPQETQYF.

The CDR3 protein is CAWTAGDTEAFF. The CDR3 DNA reads TGTGCCTGGACTGCGGGAGACACTGAAGCTTTCTTT. The rearrangement links TRBV30 to TRBJ1-1; D gene unclear. With 4 bases removed from V and 3 bases from J, the gap between germline ends came to 9 bases. Germline V gene sequence: CDR1 GTSNPN, CDR2 SVGIG (reference sequence). There are 12 residues in the CDR3.

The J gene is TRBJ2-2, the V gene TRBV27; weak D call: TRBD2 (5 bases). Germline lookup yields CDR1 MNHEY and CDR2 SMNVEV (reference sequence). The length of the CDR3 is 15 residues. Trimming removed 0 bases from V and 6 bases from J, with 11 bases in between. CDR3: CASSLSGRGPGELFF. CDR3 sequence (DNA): TGTGCCAGCAGTTTATCGGGGAGAGGTCCCGGGGAGCTGTTTTTT.

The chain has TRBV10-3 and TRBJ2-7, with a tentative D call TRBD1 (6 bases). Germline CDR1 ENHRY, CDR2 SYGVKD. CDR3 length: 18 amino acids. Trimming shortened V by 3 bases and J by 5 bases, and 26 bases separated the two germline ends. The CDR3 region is CAISDKDRYQGHPHEQYF. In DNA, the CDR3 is TGTGCCATCAGTGACAAAGACCGGTACCAGGGGCACCCCCACGAGCAGTACTTC.

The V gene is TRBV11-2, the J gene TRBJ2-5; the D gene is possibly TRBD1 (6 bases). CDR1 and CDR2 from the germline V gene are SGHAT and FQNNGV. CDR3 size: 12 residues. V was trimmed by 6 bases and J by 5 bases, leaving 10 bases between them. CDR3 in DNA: TGTGCCAGCAGGTCAGGGGCGGAGACCCAGTACTTC. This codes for CASRSGAETQYF.

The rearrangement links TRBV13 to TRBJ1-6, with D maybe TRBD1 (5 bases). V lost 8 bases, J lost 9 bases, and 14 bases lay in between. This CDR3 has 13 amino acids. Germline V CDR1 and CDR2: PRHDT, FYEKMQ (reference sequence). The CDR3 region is CASRVQGFSPLHF. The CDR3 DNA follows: TGTGCCAGCCGAGTCCAGGGCTTTTCACCCCTCCACTTT.

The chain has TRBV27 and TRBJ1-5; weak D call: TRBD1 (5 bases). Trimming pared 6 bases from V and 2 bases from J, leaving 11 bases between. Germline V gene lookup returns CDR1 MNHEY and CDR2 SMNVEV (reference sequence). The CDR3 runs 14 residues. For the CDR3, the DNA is TGTGCCAGCAGGATCAGGGCGGGCAATCAGCCCCAGCATTTT. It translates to CASRIRAGNQPQHF.

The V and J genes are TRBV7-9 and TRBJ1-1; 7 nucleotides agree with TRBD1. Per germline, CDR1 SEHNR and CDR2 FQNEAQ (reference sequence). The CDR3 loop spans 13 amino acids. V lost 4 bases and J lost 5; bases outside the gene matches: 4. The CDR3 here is CASSSGQFTEAFF. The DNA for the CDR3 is TGTGCCAGCAGCTCGGGACAGTTTACTGAAGCTTTCTTT.